A single sample is the source of the 11 T cell receptor beta chains below, sequenced in a study of T cell responses to AZD1222 COVID-19 vaccine. Repertoires were generated with immunoSEQ multiplex PCR, while TCRdb's copy carries only in-frame clones and drops some. The sample contains 150,000 to 200,000 clones, 94% of which appear only once. The sequencing here drew on peripheral blood, taken on day 0 of AZD1222 vaccination. The receptors shown here come from an adult in good health.

V and J are TRBV7-2 and TRBJ2-4, with D perhaps TRBD1 (5 bases). CDR1 and CDR2 from the germline V gene are SGHTA and FQGNSA. The germline V and J ends were trimmed by 0 bases and 3 bases, with 12 bases remaining between them. CDR3 length: 16 amino acids. The CDR3: CASSLALGRNKNIQYF. As DNA, the CDR3 is TGTGCCAGCAGCTTAGCGCTGGGGCGGAACAAAAACATTCAGTACTTC.

This clone was counted a single time. The chain couples TRBV29-1 to TRBJ2-7; D is undetermined. This CDR3 has 14 residues. V gave up 0 bases and J gave up 0 bases, with 9 bases separating them. Germline assignment: CDR1 SQVTM and CDR2 ANQGSEA. The CDR3 coding sequence is TGCAGCGTTGAAGAGTCGCTCTTCTCCTACGAGCAGTACTTC. This gives the protein CSVEESLFSYEQYF.

The CDR3 reads CASINRAVSTEAFF. The DNA of the CDR3 is TGTGCCAGTATCAACAGGGCAGTCTCCACTGAAGCTTTCTTT. The chain combines TRBV19 with TRBJ1-1; the D gene is possibly TRBD1 (6 bases). Trimming removed 7 bases at V and 4 bases at J, with 16 bases between. The length of the CDR3 is 14 residues. The germline V gene encodes CDR1 LNHDA and CDR2 SQIVND (reference sequence).

The V call is TRBV6-6, the J call TRBJ1-5; maybe TRBD1 (5 bases). With 5 bases removed from V and 4 bases from J, the gap between germline ends came to 12 bases. The CDR3 contains 14 residues. Germline V gene sequence: CDR1 MNHNY, CDR2 SVGAGI (reference sequence). CDR3 residues: CASSILPGNQPQHF. The CDR3, as DNA: TGTGCCAGCAGTATTTTGCCAGGGAATCAGCCCCAGCATTTT.

The chain is built from TRBV20-1 and TRBJ1-1, with TRBD1 as a possible D gene (5 bases). V was shortened by 7 bases and J by 5 bases, with 8 bases between the two germline ends. Germline V CDR1 and CDR2: DFQATT, SNEGSKA (reference sequence). This CDR3 comprises 10 residues. Here the CDR3 DNA reads TGCAGTGTTCCAGGGACTGAAGCTTTCTTT. As protein: CSVPGTEAFF.

This clone appeared a single time. The chain carries TRBV27 and TRBJ2-3, with 15 bases matching TRBD2. Germline V CDR1 and CDR2: MNHEY, SMNVEV (reference sequence). The CDR3 runs to 22 residues. Unmatched junction bases numbered 20, after V lost 2 bases and J lost 5 bases. For the CDR3, the DNA is TGTGCCAGCAGTTTAACCCCCCCTGGGACTAGCGGGAGGCCGGGTTGGCGAGATACGCAGTATTTT. It yields the protein CASSLTPPGTSGRPGWRDTQYF.

The V and J genes are TRBV28 and TRBJ1-1; TRBD1 matches at 7 bases. The V segment lost 3 bases and the J segment 1 base; nucleotides outside the gene matches: 5. Germline-derived CDR1 and CDR2 are MDHEN and SYDVKM. The CDR3 is made up of 15 amino acids. CDR3 sequence (DNA): TGTGCCAGCAGTTTGGGACAGACGTCGAACACTGAAGCTTTCTTT. It translates to CASSLGQTSNTEAFF.

The V gene is TRBV24-1, the J gene TRBJ1-5, with D maybe TRBD1 (5 bases). The CDR3 has 13 residues. Per germline, CDR1 KGHDR and CDR2 SFDVKD. Trimming stripped 9 bases from V and 6 bases from J, with 14 bases between. The CDR3 reads CATQGRAGQPQHF. CDR3 nucleotide sequence: TGTGCCACCCAAGGCAGGGCAGGTCAGCCCCAGCATTTT.

V usage is TRBV27 and J usage is TRBJ2-7; maybe TRBD1 (6 bases). V lost 6 bases, J lost 4 bases, and 16 bases lay in between. The CDR3 has 14 amino acids. Germline CDR1 is MNHEY and CDR2 is SMNVEV (reference sequence). This CDR3 is CASRGALTSYEQYF. The CDR3 bases are TGTGCCAGCAGGGGGGCCCTGACTTCTTACGAGCAGTACTTC.

This clone showed up just once. The rearrangement joins TRBV27 to TRBJ2-7, with D perhaps matching TRBD2 (5 bases). Trimming pared 5 bases from V and 4 bases from J, leaving 9 bases between. The length of the CDR3 is 12 residues. The germline V gene encodes CDR1 MNHEY and CDR2 SMNVEV (reference sequence). The CDR3 protein is CASSPGLYEQYF. CDR3 coding DNA: TGTGCCAGCAGTCCCGGACTGTACGAGCAGTACTTC.

The V gene is TRBV5-6, the J gene TRBJ2-1, with 9 bases that match TRBD2. From germline, CDR1 is SGHDT and CDR2 YYEEEE. Losses at the gene ends were 4 bases for V and 7 bases for J; bases not matched to a gene: 15. The CDR3 runs 17 residues. The CDR3 DNA is TGTGCCAGCAGCCTACCCCGGGCGGGAGGGATCTTTAATGAGCAGTTCTTC. Translation gives CASSLPRAGGIFNEQFF.